This paragraph reports one TCR beta chain. Trimming took 1 base from V and 5 from J, leaving 12 bases between them. This CDR3 has 14 residues. The germline gives CDR1 SGHTA, CDR2 FQGNSA. The sample originates from a study of blood T cell repertoires in COVID-19. Study as a whole: Sample material is recorded as cDNA or gDNA derived from T cells, B-cell-depleted T cells, or PBMCs.

Method: immunoSEQ multiplex PCR; TCRdb's copy keeps in-frame clones and lacks some. Found here are 250,000 to 350,000 clones, about 85% of them singletons; the top ten hold about 2.3%. This chain joins TRBV7-2 and TRBJ2-7, with D unclear. The TCR sequence derives from a man aged 18 to 29 with active or convalescent COVID-19. Sequencing used peripheral blood. The CDR3 sequence is CASSLGVGSDEQYF. The CDR3 nucleotides read TGTGCCAGCAGCTTAGGGGTCGGGTCAGACGAGCAGTACTTC.